This T cell receptor (beta chain) was sequenced in a study of tumor-infiltrating lymphocytes in localized non-small cell lung cancer. Study at large: Some samples were collected after neoadjuvant chemotherapy; smokers, never-smokers and several histologies were included. Study-level results: Immunotypes IM1 and IM2 had similar TCR-derived T-cell fractions. Higher tumor T cell infiltration than in uninvolved lung was supported by TCRbeta sequencing. Available tissue quantity limited TCR sequencing to a patient subset.

Sequencing used immunoSEQ multiplex PCR; TCRdb keeps in-frame clones, though not all of them. Of several thousand clones in the sample, just under 75% were seen once. This clone was counted a single time. What it binds is not known. V shed 5 bases and J shed 2 bases, with 13 bases lying between them. This CDR3 has 15 amino acids. Germline lookup yields CDR1 MNHEY and CDR2 SVGAGI. Sequenced input: lung tumor tissue. The chain combines TRBV6-5 with TRBJ1-5; no definite D call. The TCR originated in a human donor with non-small cell lung cancer. The CDR3 sequence: CASSAITSGNQPQHF. The CDR3 nucleotides are TGTGCCAGCAGTGCTATCACGAGTGGCAATCAGCCCCAGCATTTT.